The sequence of this TCR beta chain was determined in a study of pediatric ulcerative colitis. During colonoscopy, one to two rectal pinch biopsies were collected. This clone was counted between two and nine times. The target antigen is unknown. Findings and caveats of the study: Ulcerative colitis patients shared more blood-rectal clones than controls. Two rectal CDR3 clonotypes occurred in all ulcerative colitis patients.

Per the germline V gene, CDR1 is SEHNR and CDR2 is FQNEAQ (reference sequence). The CDR3 covers 12 residues. Trimming took 4 bases from V and 9 from J, leaving 10 bases between them. The repertoire was sequenced with immunoSEQ multiplex PCR; TCRdb's copy has only in-frame clones and lacks some. The sample comprises tens of thousands of clones, roughly 70% of which are singletons, and about 16% rests with the top ten. Sequencing was performed on gut tissue. The source of this sequence is a boy younger than 18 with severe ulcerative colitis. The chain couples TRBV7-9 to TRBJ1-5; unclear D gene. The CDR3 nucleotides are TGTGCCAGCAGCTCCGAGCTGGGGCCCCAGCATTTT. Protein: CASSSELGPQHF. The variable domain in full, with the rest retrieved from reference TRBV7-9 and TRBJ1-5, is DTGVSQNPRHKITKRGQNVTFRCDPISEHNRLYWYRQTLGQGPEFLTYFQNEAQLEKSRLLSDRFSAERPKGSFSTLEIQRTEQGDSAMYLCASSSELGPQHFGDGTRLSIL.